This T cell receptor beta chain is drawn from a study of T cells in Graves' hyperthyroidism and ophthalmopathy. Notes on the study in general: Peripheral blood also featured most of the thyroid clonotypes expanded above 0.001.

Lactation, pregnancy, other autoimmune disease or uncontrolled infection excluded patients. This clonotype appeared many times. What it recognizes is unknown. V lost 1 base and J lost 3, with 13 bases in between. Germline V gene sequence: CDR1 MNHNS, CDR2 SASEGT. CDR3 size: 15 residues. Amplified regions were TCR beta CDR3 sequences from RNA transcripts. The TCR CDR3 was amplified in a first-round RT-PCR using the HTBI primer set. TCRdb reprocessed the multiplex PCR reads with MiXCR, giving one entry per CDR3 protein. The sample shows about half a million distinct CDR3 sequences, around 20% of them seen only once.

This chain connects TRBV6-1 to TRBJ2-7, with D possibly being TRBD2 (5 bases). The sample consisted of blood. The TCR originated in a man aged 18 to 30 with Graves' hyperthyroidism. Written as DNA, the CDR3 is TGTGCCAGCAGTGAAGAGAGGGTTCTCAACTACGAGCAGTACTTC. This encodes CASSEERVLNYEQYF.